This entry describes one T cell receptor beta chain. Antigen unknown. The ends lost 3 bases at V and 2 bases at J; junction bases unmatched: 1. The CDR3 totals 14 residues. Germline CDR1 is MDHEN and CDR2 is SYDVKM. These data belong to a study of T cell responses to AZD1222 COVID-19 vaccine. Overall study results and limits: Repertoires were obtained solely post-peak T cell response. Reportedly, close to half of spike-specific TCRs are directed against unmutated variant regions.

Measured with immunoSEQ multiplex PCR; TCRdb has only the in-frame clones, and not every one. The table has about 110,000 clones, roughly 87% seen once. The gene calls are TRBV28 and TRBJ1-5, with 7 bases aligning to TRBD1. The sequencing here drew on peripheral blood, taken on day 0 of AZD1222 vaccination. The TCR originated in an adult in good health. This CDR3 is CASSFGTGNQPQHF. In nucleotides, the CDR3 is TGTGCCAGCAGTTTTGGGACAGGCAATCAGCCCCAGCATTTT.